The TCR beta chain described here comes from a study of T cell responses to AZD1222 COVID-19 vaccine. Study-level results: Spike-specific TCR breadth rose after two AZD1222 doses, and depth rose as well. The donor group comprised mostly white British people and more females; the analysis possibly underestimated clonal diversity. Only a handful of individuals given AZD1222 were seropositive at baseline.

Deletions cut 2 bases from V and 7 bases from J, with 12 bases between. The CDR3 runs to 15 residues. From germline, CDR1 is SNHLY and CDR2 FYNNEI. Profiled with immunoSEQ multiplex PCR; TCRdb holds only in-frame clones, not every one. Counted here are approximately 130,000 clones, approximately 85% occurring once; the ten biggest clones make up under 8%. A remark on this clone: Its target is not known.

Material: peripheral blood, obtained 28 days after the second dose of the MenACWY control vaccine. The V and J genes are TRBV2 and TRBJ1-6, with a possible D match to TRBD1 (6 bases). This receptor was identified in an adult who received the MenACWY meningococcal vaccine as a control. This CDR3 is CASSETVGGNSPLHF. The CDR3 nucleotides read TGTGCCAGCAGTGAAACGGTCGGGGGCAATTCACCCCTCCACTTT.